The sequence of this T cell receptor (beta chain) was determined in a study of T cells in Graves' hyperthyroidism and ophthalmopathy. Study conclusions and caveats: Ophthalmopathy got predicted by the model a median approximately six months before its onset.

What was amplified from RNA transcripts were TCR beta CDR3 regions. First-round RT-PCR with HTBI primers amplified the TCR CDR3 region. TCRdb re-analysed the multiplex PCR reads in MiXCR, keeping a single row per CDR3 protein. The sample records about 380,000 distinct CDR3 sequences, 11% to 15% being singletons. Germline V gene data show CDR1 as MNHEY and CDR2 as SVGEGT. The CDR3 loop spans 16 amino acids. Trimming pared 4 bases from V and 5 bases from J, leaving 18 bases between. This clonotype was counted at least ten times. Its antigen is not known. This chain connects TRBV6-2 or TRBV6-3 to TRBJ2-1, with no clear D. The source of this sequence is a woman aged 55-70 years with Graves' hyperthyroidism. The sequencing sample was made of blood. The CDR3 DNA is TGTGCCAGCAGTTTGGTGGTGGGGAATTCGCACAATGAGCAGTTCTTC. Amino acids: CASSLVVGNSHNEQFF.